A single sample is the source of the 21 T cell receptor beta chains below, sequenced in a study of shared clonotypes between healthy human individuals (TCRdb year 2020). The library relied on the immunoSEQ multiplex PCR assay. TCRdb provides this immuneACCESS table in a form limited to in-frame rearrangements. Some clones are lacking; in checked studies, under half of them reflect an unresolved V gene, and why the rest are absent is not known. The sample contains millions of clones, just over 90% of them found a single time. The top ten clonotypes cover 0.11% to 0.15% of the sample. Sequenced material: naive CD4+ T cells sorted from blood. The sample's cell subset or site label is to be understood as: CD45RA+ positively selected. The receptors derive from a man in his late teens or twenties in good health.

V usage is TRBV27 and J usage is TRBJ1-6; the D gene is possibly TRBD1 (5 bases). The V and J ends lost 6 bases and 7 bases respectively, with 13 bases between them. The CDR3 contains 14 residues. The V gene's germline CDR1 is MNHEY and CDR2 SMNVEV (reference sequence). CDR3 sequence: CASRHPRDNSPLHF. For the CDR3, the DNA is TGTGCCAGCAGACATCCCAGGGACAATTCACCCCTCCACTTT.

The rearrangement joins TRBV6-4 to TRBJ2-1; TRBD2 is a possible D gene (5 bases). CDR3 length: 17 amino acids. CDR1 MRHNA and CDR2 SNTAGT come from the germline V gene. V dropped 0 bases and J dropped 0 bases, with 12 bases sitting between them. CDR3 in amino acids: CASSDSDPAVSYNEQFF. The DNA of the CDR3 is TGTGCCAGCAGTGACTCGGACCCAGCGGTCTCCTACAATGAGCAGTTCTTC.

The chain uses TRBV29-1 and TRBJ1-2; TRBD1 might be the D (5 bases). Germline V lookup: CDR1 SQVTM, CDR2 ANQGSEA. The CDR3 runs to 13 residues. V lost 7 bases to trimming and J lost 4 bases, with 16 bases between them. CDR3 sequence: CSAGGGDSYGYTF. The CDR3 coding sequence is TGCAGCGCGGGCGGGGGTGATTCCTATGGCTACACCTTC.

The V and J genes are TRBV19 and TRBJ1-2; no clear D. The CDR3 runs to 13 residues. The ends were cut back, 5 bases at V and 2 bases at J, with 9 bases in the middle. Germline V CDR1 and CDR2: LNHDA, SQIVND (reference sequence). CDR3: CASSPLGNYGYTF. CDR3 in DNA: TGTGCCAGTAGTCCCCTGGGCAACTATGGCTACACCTTC.

This chain connects TRBV20-1 to TRBJ2-1, with D unresolved. CDR1 and CDR2 (germline): DFQATT, SNEGSKA (reference sequence). This CDR3 comprises 9 residues. V was cut by 5 bases and J by 12 bases, with 8 bases left in between. The CDR3 bases are TGCAGTGCTCTAGATCCGCAGTTCTTC. Protein: CSALDPQFF.

This chain links TRBV2 with TRBJ2-3; D is ambiguous. There are 14 residues in the CDR3. Germline values: CDR1 SNHLY, CDR2 FYNNEI. V was trimmed by 5 bases and J by 0 bases, leaving 9 bases between them. The CDR3 nucleotides read TGTGCCAGCAGTAAACTTCAAAGCACAGATACGCAGTATTTT. Protein product: CASSKLQSTDTQYF.

The V and J genes are TRBV7-9 and TRBJ1-2, with D possibly matching TRBD1 (6 bases). The CDR3 sequence is 15 residues long. Trimming stripped 5 bases from V and 3 bases from J, with 16 bases between. The germline V gene has CDR1 SEHNR and CDR2 FQNEAQ (reference sequence). The CDR3 region has the DNA TGTGCCAGCAGCCCCTCGGGGGCCAGTTACTATGGCTACACCTTC. Protein: CASSPSGASYYGYTF.

J is TRBJ2-5 and V is TRBV7-9; 9 positions match TRBD1. This CDR3 spans 15 amino acids. Germline V CDR1 and CDR2: SEHNR, FQNEAQ (reference sequence). J was trimmed by 4 bases and V by 1 base; bases with no gene match: 4. CDR3 sequence: CASSLDNRGPETQYF. DNA for the CDR3: TGTGCCAGCAGCTTAGATAACAGGGGGCCAGAGACCCAGTACTTC.

The chain combines TRBV18 with TRBJ2-7; no firm D call. CDR3 length equals 12 residues. V was trimmed by 2 bases and J by 6 bases, leaving 8 bases between them. The germline CDR1 and CDR2 sequences are KGHSH and LQKENI. Written as DNA, the CDR3 is TGTGCCAGCTCACCATTCATAGGCGAGCAGTACTTC. Translation: CASSPFIGEQYF.

As for this clone: Other nucleotide sequences from this sample produce the same CDR3. This chain connects TRBV27 to TRBJ2-7; possible D gene TRBD1, 6 bases. The CDR3 has 12 residues. Trimming shortened V by 5 bases and J by 4 bases, and 9 bases separated the two germline ends. Germline CDR1 and CDR2: MNHEY and SMNVEV (reference sequence). CDR3 residues: CASSPDRYEQYF. CDR3 coding DNA: TGTGCCAGCAGTCCCGACAGGTACGAGCAGTACTTC.

The chain joins TRBV27 to TRBJ2-7; TRBD1 matches at 10 bases. Germline V CDR1 and CDR2: MNHEY, SMNVEV (reference sequence). The CDR3 length is 15 residues. V lost 4 bases and J lost 5; bases outside the gene matches: 8. This CDR3 is CASSSLGTGVHEQYF. Here the CDR3 DNA reads TGTGCCAGCAGTTCCCTCGGGACAGGGGTCCACGAGCAGTACTTC.

The chain combines TRBV30 with TRBJ1-6, with 8 bases fitting TRBD1. The V gene's germline CDR1 is GTSNPN and CDR2 SVGIG (reference sequence). V lost 3 bases to trimming and J lost 4 bases; unmatched junction nucleotides: 5. CDR3 size: 15 residues. The CDR3 DNA is TGTGCCTGGAGAGCCGGACAGGGTTATAATTCACCCCTCCACTTT. The encoded protein is CAWRAGQGYNSPLHF. The full variable domain, rest sourced from reference TRBV30 and TRBJ1-6, is SQTIHQWPATLVQPVGSPLSLECTVEGTSNPNLYWYRQAAGRGLQLLFYSVGIGQISSEVPQNLSASRPQDRQFILSSKKLLLSDSGFYLCAWRAGQGYNSPLHFGNGTRLTVT.

V usage is TRBV18 and J usage is TRBJ2-7; 9 bases map to TRBD1. The CDR3 totals 15 residues. Unmatched junction bases numbered 6, after V lost 3 bases and J lost 3 bases. Germline V lookup: CDR1 KGHSH, CDR2 LQKENI. The CDR3 region is CASSPGTGSIYEQYF. The DNA for the CDR3 is TGTGCCAGCTCACCCGGGACAGGGTCAATCTACGAGCAGTACTTC.

The chain is built from TRBV11-1 and TRBJ1-2; no clear D gene. Germline-derived CDR1 and CDR2 are SGHAT and FQDESV (reference sequence). The length of the CDR3 is 15 residues. V lost 3 bases to trimming and J lost 2 bases, with 13 bases between them. In DNA, the CDR3 is TGTGCCAGCAGCTTGGCGAGGCTAGGGAACTATGGCTACACCTTC. This gives the protein CASSLARLGNYGYTF.

V gene TRBV19 combines with J gene TRBJ2-1; D uncertain. CDR1 and CDR2 from the germline V gene are LNHDA and SQIVND (reference sequence). The CDR3 extends over 14 amino acids. V was shortened by 6 bases and J by 4 bases, with 13 bases between the two germline ends. The CDR3 region is CASRASLGYNEQFF. CDR3 DNA sequence: TGTGCCAGTAGAGCATCACTGGGATACAATGAGCAGTTCTTC.

The chain combines TRBV28 with TRBJ1-3; 8 nucleotides agree with TRBD1. This CDR3 region has 16 residues. Losses at the gene ends were 7 bases for V and 0 bases for J; bases not matched to a gene: 8. Germline CDR1 reads MDHEN; CDR2 reads SYDVKM. CDR3 nucleotide sequence: TGTGCCAGCATCCCGGGACAGGCCAGCTCTGGAAACACCATATATTTT. Translating gives CASIPGQASSGNTIYF. The complete variable domain, with remaining parts taken from reference TRBV28 and TRBJ1-3, reads DVKVTQSSRYLVKRTGEKVFLECVQDMDHENMFWYRQDPGLGLRLIYFSYDVKMKEKGDIPEGYSVSREKKERFSLILESASTNQTSMYLCASIPGQASSGNTIYFGEGSWLTVV.

A single count supports this clone. The chain has TRBV5-1 and TRBJ1-4; D may be TRBD1 (6 bases). This CDR3 comprises 17 residues. V was pared by 1 base and J by 14 bases, with 27 bases between. Germline V gene lookup returns CDR1 SGHRS and CDR2 YFSETQ. CDR3 bases: TGCGCCAGCAGCTTGAACTCTCCGGGGGGCCAACAGGAGAGGCTGTTTTTT. It yields the protein CASSLNSPGGQQERLFF.

This clone was found once. Other DNA sequences of this sample code for an identical CDR3. The chain couples TRBV6-5 to TRBJ2-1, with a possible D match to TRBD1 (7 bases). From germline, CDR1 is MNHEY and CDR2 SVGAGI. Trimming shortened V by 6 bases and J by 6 bases, and 12 bases separated the two germline ends. CDR3 length: 13 residues. The CDR3 sequence: CASRRDRGNEQFF. The CDR3 DNA reads as TGTGCCAGCAGGCGGGACAGAGGCAATGAGCAGTTCTTC.

This clone was detected only once. The chain employs TRBV10-3 and TRBJ1-1; TRBD1 agrees at 9 bases. This CDR3 contains 15 residues. The germline V gene encodes CDR1 ENHRY and CDR2 SYGVKD. J lost 5 bases, V lost 4 bases, and 8 bases had no gene match. CDR3 region: CAISVDRGRGTEAFF. CDR3 nucleotide sequence: TGTGCCATCAGTGTGGACAGGGGACGGGGTACTGAAGCTTTCTTT.

The rearrangement links TRBV4-1 to TRBJ2-1; 10 nucleotides align to TRBD1. Trimming took 1 base from V and 6 from J; bases not matched to a gene: 9. From germline, CDR1 is MGHRA and CDR2 YSYEKL. The CDR3 has 17 amino acids. This CDR3 is CASSQAGAGQGTNEQFF. Here the CDR3 DNA reads TGCGCCAGCAGCCAAGCTGGAGCGGGACAGGGGACCAATGAGCAGTTCTTC.

The chain combines TRBV5-1 with TRBJ2-5; either TRBD1 or TRBD2 may fit D (5 bases each). The V gene lost 3 bases and the J gene lost 1 base, with 10 bases spanning the gap. Germline V CDR1 and CDR2: SGHRS, YFSETQ. The CDR3 runs to 14 residues. The CDR3 loop is CASSSRDGQETQYF. The CDR3 nucleotides are TGCGCCAGCAGCTCCCGGGACGGCCAAGAGACCCAGTACTTC.